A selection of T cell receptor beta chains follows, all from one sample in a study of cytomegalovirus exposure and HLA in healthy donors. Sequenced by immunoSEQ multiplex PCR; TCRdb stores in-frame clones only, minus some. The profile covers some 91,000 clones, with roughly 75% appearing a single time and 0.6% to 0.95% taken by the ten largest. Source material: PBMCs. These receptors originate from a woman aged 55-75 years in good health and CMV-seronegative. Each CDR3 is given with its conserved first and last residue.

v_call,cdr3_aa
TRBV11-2,CASSPGGGQAYEQYF
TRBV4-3,CASSQDEGPYEQYF
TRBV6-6,CASSYATAQTYGYTF
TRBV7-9,CASSRPGRAEKLFF
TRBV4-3,CASSQWAGDEKLFF
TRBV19,CASSTPRDRGVNEKLFF
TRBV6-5,CASSKLAGPIYEQYF
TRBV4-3,CASSQDQTGEEKLFF
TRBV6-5,CASSWTVDTEAFF
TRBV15,CATSRDSLVTGNQPQHF
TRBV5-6,CASSFGGPSTDTQYF
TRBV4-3,CASSQSTGGNSPLHF
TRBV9,CASSASGTPWTGELFF
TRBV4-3,CASSRTGAGEKLFF
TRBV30,CAWTSLGYEQFF
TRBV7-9,CASSLAVGGDEQYF
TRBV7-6,CASSQVVGEVNEQFF
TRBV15,CATSRDISGTNEQFF
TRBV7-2,CASSFVADTQYF
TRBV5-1,CASSSPGRGGDREQYF
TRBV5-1,CASTPRQTGAETEAFF
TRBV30,CAWTLGLRNTEAFF
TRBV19,CASSRGQGISYEQYF
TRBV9,CASSPTGIPTEKLFF
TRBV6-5,CASRKGTLEETQYF
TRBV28,CASTPGGQGAQEQYF
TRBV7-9,CASSLVGFPNSPLHF
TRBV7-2,CASSPAGGGHGYTF
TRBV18,CASSPETGLGDTQYF
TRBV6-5,CASSYGNRGQETQYF
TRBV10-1,CASSESAGETQYF
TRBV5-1,CASSSTPDFYDGNTIYF
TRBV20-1,CSARRQGEQYF
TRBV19,CASSIPGLRETQYF
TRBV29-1,CSALQGKGYNEQFF
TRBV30,CAWSSLGGYEQYF
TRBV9,CASSPSGGAGETQYF
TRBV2,CASRTGTSGYEQYF
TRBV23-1,CASSQPGTGGSIYSHEQYF
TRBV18,CASSQEQLNTEAFF
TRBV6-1,CASSEAGGREAQYF
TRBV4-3,CASSQDRQGPVGMKLFF
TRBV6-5,CASSYSAGTGNTIYF
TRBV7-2,CASSLAVRQPQHF
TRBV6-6,CASSLLANEQFF
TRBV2,CASSPRQANEKLFF
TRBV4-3,CASSQDLRTGRDGYTF
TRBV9,CASSVGKGANYGYTF
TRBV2,CASTLTGLNTEAFF
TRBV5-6,CASNFWGLADNEQFF
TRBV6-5,CASSQGLGQGKLFF
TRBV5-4,CASSLPLQGIYGYTF
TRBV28,CASSFSSGRNNEQFF
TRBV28,CASSFRLRGRNEQFF
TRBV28,CATYRGAGAREQFF
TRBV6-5,CASRSLVAVGEKLFF
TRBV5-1,CASSLAAGQIYEQYF